This T cell receptor (beta chain) was documented in a study of human T cells and chemical hapten exposure. Notes on the study in general: Sensitization with DPC brought no change to TCRs above 1 in 1000 in frequency.

Time point here: patch test 2, 6 weeks after DPC sensitization. Treatment described: therapeutic diphenylcyclopropenone sensitization with weekly scalp DPC. Alopecia patients deemed DPC-suitable, aged 18 to 70, excluding pregnancy. V lost 2 bases and J lost 4; bases outside the gene matches: 5. The CDR3 extends over 16 amino acids. Germline CDR1 MGHRA, CDR2 YSYEKL. This clonotype has just a few counts. The antigen is not known. For the library, individual cDNA molecules each received unique molecular identifiers. Original processing notes: Sample TCR counts, which ranged from 23,224 to 690,600, had a median of roughly 100,000. TCRdb re-derived calls from the RACE reads in MiXCR, one entry per CDR3 protein. TCRdb, not the original authors, processed these V and J calls. The data show under 100,000 distinct CDR3 sequences, more than 9% seen once.

The chain couples TRBV4-1 to TRBJ2-3, with TRBD2 identical over 11 bases. Material: whole blood, obtained in connection with sensitization to the hapten diphenylcyclopropenone (DPC). This TCR derives from a woman aged 45-65 years with alopecia areata. Some clones in this sample may be carry-over from other donors' samples. The CDR3 DNA reads as TGCGCCAGCAGCCAACCCGGACTAGCGGGTTCAGATACGCAGTATTTT. Translation gives CASSQPGLAGSDTQYF.